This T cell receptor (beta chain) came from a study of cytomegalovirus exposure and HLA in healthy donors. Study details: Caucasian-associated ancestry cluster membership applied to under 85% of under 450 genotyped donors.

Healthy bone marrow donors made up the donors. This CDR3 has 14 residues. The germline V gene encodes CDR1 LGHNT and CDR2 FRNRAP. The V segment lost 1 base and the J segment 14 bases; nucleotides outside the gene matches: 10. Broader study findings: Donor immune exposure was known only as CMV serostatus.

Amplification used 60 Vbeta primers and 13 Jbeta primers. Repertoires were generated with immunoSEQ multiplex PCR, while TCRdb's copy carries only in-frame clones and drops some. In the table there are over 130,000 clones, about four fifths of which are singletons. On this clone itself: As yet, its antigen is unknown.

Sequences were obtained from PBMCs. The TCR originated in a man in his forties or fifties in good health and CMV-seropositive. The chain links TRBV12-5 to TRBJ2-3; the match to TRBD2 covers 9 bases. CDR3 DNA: TGTGCTAGTGGTTTGGGGGTTAGCGGGAGTATTTTGTATTTT. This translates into CASGLGVSGSILYF.